These T cell receptor beta chains were read from a single sample in a study of tumor-infiltrating lymphocytes in localized non-small cell lung cancer. Some clones are missing from TCRdb's copy, which holds only in-frame ones; the method was immunoSEQ multiplex PCR. The sample has 15,000 to 20,000 clones, 65% to 85% seen once. Material for sequencing was lung tumor tissue. The origin of the receptors is a human donor with non-small cell lung cancer. The conserved cysteine and the conserved F or W are not part of the CDR3 here.

cdr3_aa v_call
ASRREQGNYGYT TRBV6-5
ASSLLQVNLYEQY TRBV7-7
ASSLVWNTEAF TRBV5-6
ATSLDVTFYEQY TRBV19
ASSRDGLTAF TRBV19
ASRVGTGEQF TRBV28
ASSLGVGTGGNTGELF TRBV11-2
SVVGRQGTGELF TRBV29-1
ASSPGRGEAYGYT TRBV5-5
ASSQGSGNTIY TRBV5-1